These 4 T cell receptor beta chains were sequenced from one sample in a study of control samples from healthy donors and cancer patients. Clones were sequenced by immunoSEQ multiplex PCR, and TCRdb holds only the in-frame ones, with some missing. The table shows more than 140,000 clones, with roughly 92% occurring only once. Sequencing used blood. Receptors originate from a man aged 35 to 55 in good health.

The V gene is TRBV12-3 or TRBV12-4, the J gene TRBJ2-7, with D possibly being TRBD1 or TRBD2 (5 bases each). V was shortened by 4 bases and J by 7 bases, with 14 bases between the two germline ends. The CDR3 is 13 residues long. CDR3 residues: CASSWDRVGEQYF. CDR3 nucleotides: TGTGCCAGCAGTTGGGACCGGGTAGGGGAGCAGTACTTC.

The genes are TRBV6-5 and TRBJ1-2, with 7 bases aligning to TRBD1. CDR3 length: 15 amino acids. Per the germline V gene, CDR1 is MNHEY and CDR2 is SVGAGI. The ends lost 5 bases at V and 6 bases at J; junction bases unmatched: 12. CDR3 amino acids: CASSTFGQEGDGYTF. The CDR3 DNA follows: TGTGCCAGCAGTACCTTTGGACAGGAAGGGGATGGCTACACCTTC.

This chain uses TRBV7-9 with TRBJ1-3; D ambiguous. CDR1 is SEHNR and CDR2 is FQNEAQ in the germline V gene (reference sequence). The CDR3 loop spans 14 amino acids. Trimming took 4 bases from V and 2 from J, leaving 9 bases between them. The DNA of the CDR3 is TGTGCCAGCAGCTCCCTCTCAACTGGAAACACCATATATTTT. Protein sequence: CASSSLSTGNTIYF.

This chain joins TRBV19 and TRBJ2-1, with 8 positions matching TRBD2. The CDR3 runs 15 residues. Trimming took 4 bases from V and 9 from J; bases not matched to a gene: 11. Germline CDR1 LNHDA, CDR2 SQIVND (reference sequence). As DNA, the CDR3 is TGTGCCAGTAGTACCGGGACTAGTTATCCGGGTGAGCAGTTCTTC. Residues: CASSTGTSYPGEQFF.